Reported below is one T cell receptor beta chain. This record comes from a study of blood T cell repertoires in COVID-19. Turning to the study itself: The study drew acute and convalescent COVID-19 samples from the United States, Italy and Spain. PBMCs, B-cell-depleted T cells, or T cells were the source of the cDNA or gDNA that made up the material.

This CDR3 region has 14 residues. Germline values: CDR1 SGHNT, CDR2 YYREEE (reference sequence). Trimming left V 4 bases short and J 1 base short, with 11 bases between. Sequencing was performed with immunoSEQ multiplex PCR; in TCRdb, only in-frame clones are kept and a portion is missing. The table has 150,000 to 160,000 clones, 80% seen once; the top ten hold roughly 0.56%. The material sequenced was peripheral blood. The chain uses TRBV5-4 and TRBJ2-5; D is perhaps TRBD1 (6 bases). The origin of this receptor is a man in his 60s with acute or convalescent COVID-19. CDR3 DNA sequence: TGTGCCAGCAGCCGCGGACAGCTCCAAGAGACCCAGTACTTC. Amino acid sequence: CASSRGQLQETQYF.